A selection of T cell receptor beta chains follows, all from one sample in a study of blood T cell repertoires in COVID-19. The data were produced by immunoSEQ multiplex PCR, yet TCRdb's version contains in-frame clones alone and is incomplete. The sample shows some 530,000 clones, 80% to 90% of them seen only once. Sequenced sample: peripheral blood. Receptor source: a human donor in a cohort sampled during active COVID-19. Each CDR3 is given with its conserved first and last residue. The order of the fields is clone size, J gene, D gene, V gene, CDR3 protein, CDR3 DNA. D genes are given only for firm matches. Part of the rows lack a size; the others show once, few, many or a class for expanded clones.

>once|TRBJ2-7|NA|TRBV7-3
CASSLDGAGSSYEQYF
TGTGCCAGCAGCTTAGATGGAGCGGGCAGCTCCTACGAGCAGTACTTC
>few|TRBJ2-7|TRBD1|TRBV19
CASSFGTAYEQYF
TGTGCCAGTAGTTTTGGGACAGCCTACGAGCAGTACTTC
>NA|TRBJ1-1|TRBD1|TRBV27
CASSRGQGPEAFF
TGTGCCAGCAGTCGAGGACAGGGACCTGAAGCTTTCTTT
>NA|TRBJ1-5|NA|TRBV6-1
CASSETGLRSWAQHF
TGTGCCAGCAGTGAAACGGGACTGAGATCTTGGGCCCAGCATTTT
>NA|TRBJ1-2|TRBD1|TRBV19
CASITTGNYGYTF
TGTGCCAGTATCACGACAGGGAACTATGGCTACACCTTC
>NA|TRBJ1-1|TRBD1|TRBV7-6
CASSLIRGLGRNTEAFF
TGTGCCAGCAGCTTAATAAGGGGGCTTGGCCGGAACACTGAAGCTTTCTTT
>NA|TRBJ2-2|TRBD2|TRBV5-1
CASSPTSGGNTGELFF
TGCGCCAGCAGCCCCACTAGCGGGGGAAACACCGGGGAGCTGTTTTTT
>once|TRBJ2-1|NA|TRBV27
CASSGGLASNEQFF
TGTGCCAGCAGTGGGGGGTTAGCTAGCAATGAGCAGTTCTTC
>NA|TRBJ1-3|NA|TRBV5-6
CASSLGGSGMLSSGNTIYF
TGTGCCAGCAGCTTGGGAGGGTCGGGGATGTTAAGCTCTGGAAACACCATATATTTT
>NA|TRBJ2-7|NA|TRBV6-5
CASSYSGRGYEQYF
TGTGCCAGCAGTTACTCAGGACGGGGTTACGAGCAGTACTTC
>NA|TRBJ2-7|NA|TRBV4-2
CASSQEDSLRIYEQYF
TGTGCCAGCAGCCAAGAAGACAGCCTTCGTATCTACGAGCAGTACTTC
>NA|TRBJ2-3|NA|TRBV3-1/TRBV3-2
CASSQDGAKTSF
TGTGCCAGCAGCCAAGACGGAGCGAAGACCTCCTTT
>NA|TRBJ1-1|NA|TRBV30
CALREGQRDNTEAFF
TGTGCCCTACGGGAGGGTCAGCGCGACAACACTGAAGCTTTCTTT
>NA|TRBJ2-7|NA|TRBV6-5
CASSYSGLNEQYF
TGTGCCAGCAGTTACTCTGGGCTAAACGAGCAGTACTTC
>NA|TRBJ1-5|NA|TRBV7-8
CASSPSGNQPQHF
TGTGCCAGCAGCCCCTCAGGTAATCAGCCCCAGCATTTT
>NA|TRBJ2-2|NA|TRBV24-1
CATSDPALSGGELFF
TGTGCCACCAGTGACCCGGCCCTCAGCGGCGGGGAGCTGTTTTTT
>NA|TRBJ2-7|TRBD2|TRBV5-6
CASSRGTIYEQYF
TGTGCCAGCAGCAGAGGGACTATCTACGAGCAGTACTTC
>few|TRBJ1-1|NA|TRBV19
CASSIDVRGLNTEAFF
TGTGCCAGTAGTATAGATGTACGGGGGTTGAACACTGAAGCTTTCTTT
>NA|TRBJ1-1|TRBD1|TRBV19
CASSILFDRGFTEAFF
TGTGCCAGTAGTATTCTATTCGACAGGGGATTCACTGAAGCTTTCTTT
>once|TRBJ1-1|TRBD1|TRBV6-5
CASRTGITEAFF
TGTGCCAGCAGGACAGGGATAACTGAAGCTTTCTTT
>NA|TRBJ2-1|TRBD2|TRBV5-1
CASSSTSGKKNEQFF
TGCGCCAGCAGCTCCACTAGCGGGAAGAAAAATGAGCAGTTCTTC
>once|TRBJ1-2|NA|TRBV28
CASSVYQGNYGYTF
TGTGCCAGCAGTGTTTATCAGGGTAACTATGGCTACACCTTC
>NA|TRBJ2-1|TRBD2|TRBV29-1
CSVGRGLALYEQFF
TGCAGCGTTGGGCGGGGACTAGCGTTATATGAGCAGTTCTTC
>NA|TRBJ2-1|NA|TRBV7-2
CASSLADYNEQFF
TGTGCCAGCAGCTTGGCTGACTACAATGAGCAGTTCTTC
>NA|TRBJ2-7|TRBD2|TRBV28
CASRGRDYEQYF
TGTGCCAGTCGAGGGAGGGATTACGAGCAGTACTTC
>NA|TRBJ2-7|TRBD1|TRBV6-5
CASRRTGDPSYEQYF
TGTGCCAGCAGGCGGACAGGGGACCCCTCCTACGAGCAGTACTTC
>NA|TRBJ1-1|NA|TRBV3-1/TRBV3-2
CASSPGGLAAEAFF
TGTGCCAGCAGCCCGGGGGGTCTCGCGGCTGAAGCTTTCTTT
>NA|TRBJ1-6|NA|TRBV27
CAFRTGYNSPLHF
TGTGCCTTTCGAACAGGGTATAATTCACCCCTCCACTTT
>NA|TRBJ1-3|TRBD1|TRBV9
CASSLQGIRATGNTIYF
TGTGCCAGCAGCCTACAGGGGATAAGGGCTACGGGAAACACCATATATTTT
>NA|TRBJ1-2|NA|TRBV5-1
CASSLGGLGYGYTF
TGCGCCAGCAGCTTGGGGGGCTTGGGCTATGGCTACACCTTC
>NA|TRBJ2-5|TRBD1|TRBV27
CASSPRDRGRETQYF
TGTGCCAGCAGTCCCCGGGACAGGGGGCGAGAGACCCAGTACTTC
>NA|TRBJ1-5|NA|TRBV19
CASSKKGTLGYQPQHF
TGTGCCAGTTCTAAAAAGGGGACATTGGGGTATCAGCCCCAGCATTTT
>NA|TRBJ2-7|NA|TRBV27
CASVGVQPPYEQYF
TGTGCCAGCGTAGGAGTCCAACCCCCTTACGAGCAGTACTTC
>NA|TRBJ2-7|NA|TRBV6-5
CASRLTGHNNYEQYF
TGTGCCAGCAGGTTAACAGGGCACAACAACTACGAGCAGTACTTC
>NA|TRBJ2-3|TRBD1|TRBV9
CASSVEGARATDTQYF
TGTGCCAGCAGCGTAGAGGGGGCCAGGGCCACAGATACGCAGTATTTT
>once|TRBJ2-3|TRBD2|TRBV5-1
CASSLGSWRGGTDTQYF
TGCGCCAGCAGCTTGGGTAGTTGGCGGGGGGGCACAGATACGCAGTATTTT
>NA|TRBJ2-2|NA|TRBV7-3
CASSLRGPGELFF
TGTGCCAGCAGCTTAAGAGGGCCCGGGGAGCTGTTTTTT
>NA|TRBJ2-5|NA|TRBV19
CASSLMDSQETQYF
TGTGCCAGTAGTTTGATGGACAGTCAAGAGACCCAGTACTTC
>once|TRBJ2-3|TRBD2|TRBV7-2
CASSPYRLAGGATDTQYF
TGTGCCAGCAGCCCATACCGACTAGCGGGAGGGGCCACAGATACGCAGTATTTT
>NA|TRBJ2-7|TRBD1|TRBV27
CASSSPGTGSYEQYF
TGTGCCAGCAGTTCACCCGGGACAGGGTCCTACGAGCAGTACTTC
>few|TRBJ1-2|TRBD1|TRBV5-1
CASRDRGNYGYTF
TGCGCCAGCAGAGACAGGGGAAACTATGGCTACACCTTC
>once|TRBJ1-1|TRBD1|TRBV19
CASSSRTGGNTEAFF
TGTGCCAGTAGTTCCCGGACAGGGGGGAACACTGAAGCTTTCTTT
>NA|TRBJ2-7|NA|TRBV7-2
CASKEVPESSYEQYF
TGTGCCAGCAAAGAGGTCCCAGAATCCTCCTACGAGCAGTACTTC
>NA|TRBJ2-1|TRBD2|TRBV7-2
CASSLSGTSYEQFF
TGTGCCAGCAGCTTATCCGGGACTAGCTATGAGCAGTTCTTC
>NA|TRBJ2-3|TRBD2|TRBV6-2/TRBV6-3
CASSYLAGNQDTQYF
TGTGCCAGCAGTTATCTAGCGGGAAATCAAGATACGCAGTATTTT
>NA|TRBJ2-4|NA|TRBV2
CASTPDYNKNIQYF
TGTGCCAGCACCCCGGACTATAACAAAAACATTCAGTACTTC
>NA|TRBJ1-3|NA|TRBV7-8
CASRRGQSDTIYF
TGTGCCAGCAGGCGTGGACAGTCGGACACCATATATTTT
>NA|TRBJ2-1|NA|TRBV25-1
CASSRGQLRSYNEQFF
TGTGCCAGCAGTAGGGGTCAACTGCGCTCCTACAATGAGCAGTTCTTC
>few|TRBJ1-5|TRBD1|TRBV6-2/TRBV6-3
CASSGRTGGFQPQHF
TGTGCCAGCAGCGGACGGACAGGGGGCTTTCAGCCCCAGCATTTT
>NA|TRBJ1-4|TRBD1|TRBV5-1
CASSPSGTGVEKLFF
TGCGCCAGCAGCCCGTCCGGGACAGGGGTTGAAAAACTGTTTTTT
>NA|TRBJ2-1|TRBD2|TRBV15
CATSGDLAGAAEQFF
TGTGCCACCAGCGGGGACCTAGCGGGAGCGGCTGAGCAGTTCTTC
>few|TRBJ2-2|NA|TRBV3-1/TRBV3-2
CASSQTVTGELFF
TGTGCCAGCAGCCAAACGGTCACCGGGGAGCTGTTTTTT
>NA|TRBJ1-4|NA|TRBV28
CASTRGTWEKLFF
TGTGCCAGCACCAGAGGGACTTGGGAAAAACTGTTTTTT
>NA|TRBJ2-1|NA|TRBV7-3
CASSLTGLNEQFF
TGTGCCAGCAGCTTAACGGGACTCAATGAGCAGTTCTTC
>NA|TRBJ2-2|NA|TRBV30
CAWNEKNTGELFF
TGTGCCTGGAACGAGAAGAACACCGGGGAGCTGTTTTTT
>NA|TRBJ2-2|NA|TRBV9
CASSVGGRPLGELFF
TGTGCCAGCAGCGTAGGAGGGCGCCCCCTCGGGGAGCTGTTTTTT
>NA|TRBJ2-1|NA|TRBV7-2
CASGGWSSYNEQFF
TGTGCCAGCGGGGGGTGGAGCTCCTACAATGAGCAGTTCTTC
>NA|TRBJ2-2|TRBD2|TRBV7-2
CASSLGGLAGILTGELFF
TGTGCCAGCAGCTTAGGAGGACTAGCGGGAATCCTCACCGGGGAGCTGTTTTTT
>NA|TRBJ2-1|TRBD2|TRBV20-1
CSASGAVTSGGYNEQFF
TGCAGTGCTAGTGGAGCCGTAACTAGCGGGGGCTACAATGAGCAGTTCTTC
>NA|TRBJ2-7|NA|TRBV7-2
CASSTDIYEQYF
TGTGCCAGCAGCACGGACATTTACGAGCAGTACTTC